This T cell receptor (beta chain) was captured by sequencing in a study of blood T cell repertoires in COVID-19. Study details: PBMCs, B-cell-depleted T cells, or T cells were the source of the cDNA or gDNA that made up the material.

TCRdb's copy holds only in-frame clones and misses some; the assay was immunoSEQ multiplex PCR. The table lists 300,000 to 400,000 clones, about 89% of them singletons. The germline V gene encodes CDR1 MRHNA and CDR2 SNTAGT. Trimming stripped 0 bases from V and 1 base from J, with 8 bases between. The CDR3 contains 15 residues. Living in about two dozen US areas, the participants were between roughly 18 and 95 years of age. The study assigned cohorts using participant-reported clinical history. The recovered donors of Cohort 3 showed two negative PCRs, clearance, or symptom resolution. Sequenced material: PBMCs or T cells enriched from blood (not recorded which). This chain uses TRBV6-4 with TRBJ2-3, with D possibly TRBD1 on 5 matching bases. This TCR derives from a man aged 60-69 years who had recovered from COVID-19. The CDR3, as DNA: TGTGCCAGCAGTGACTCATGGGGCCGCACAGATACGCAGTATTTT. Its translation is CASSDSWGRTDTQYF.